What follows are 3 T cell receptor beta chains derived from one specimen sequenced in a study of metastatic and nonmetastatic thyroid tumors. Thyroid surgery was preceded by no treatment in any patient. MiXCR was used by TCRdb to re-call the PCR reads. The repertoire holds under 25,000 clones, 22% seen once, with around 7.8% in the top ten. Input material: adjacent normal tissue. The receptors here all came from a female donor with papillary thyroid cancer or a benign thyroid nodule (not recorded which). Some clones in this sample may be carry-over from other donors' samples.

Concerning this clone: Other DNA variants within this sample encode the same CDR3. This sequence joins TRBV6-1 and TRBJ2-3; D remains unclear. V gave up 2 bases and J gave up 3 bases, with 12 bases separating them. From germline, CDR1 is MNHNS and CDR2 SASEGT. This CDR3 has 15 residues. CDR3 sequence reads: CASSEQRTKTDTQYF. The DNA for the CDR3 is TGTGCCAGCAGTGAACAGCGCACGAAGACAGATACGCAGTATTTT.

Sample share makes this clone medium-sized (0.01 to 0.1%). The chain combines TRBV11-2 with TRBJ2-2; D not certain. Trimming removed 5 bases at V and 0 bases at J, with 10 bases between. The CDR3 covers 15 residues. From germline, CDR1 is SGHAT and CDR2 FQNNGV. The CDR3 DNA follows: TGTGCCAGCAGCCTCAGACGGGCGAACACCGGGGAGCTGTTTTTT. It specifies CASSLRRANTGELFF.

There are many counts of this clone. V gene TRBV30 combines with J gene TRBJ2-3; D may be TRBD2 (6 bases). V was shortened by 0 bases and J by 7 bases, with 14 bases between the two germline ends. This CDR3 region has 14 residues. CDR1 GTSNPN and CDR2 SVGIG come from the germline V gene (reference sequence). CDR3 loop: CAWSVNGGGYTQYF. The DNA for the CDR3 is TGTGCCTGGAGTGTTAACGGGGGTGGATATACGCAGTATTTT.